This T cell receptor (beta chain) was identified in a study of shared clonotypes between healthy human individuals (dated by TCRdb to 2019 to 2021). Background for the entire study: The cohort included three men and a couple of women between 18 and 49 years of age. Per donor, three plates each were used for CD4 naive and CD4 memory, two for CD8 naive, and one for CD8 memory. To estimate repertoire size and how much clonotypes are shared between individuals, the study performed deep sequencing of blood TCR repertoires from roughly five healthy adults. To increase sequencing depth and limit assay-specific biases, different laboratories used diverse techniques to prepare libraries and sequence TCR repertoires. Leukapheresis yielded between about 0.85 and 10 billion PBMCs per donor. What the study reported, not specific to this receptor: Naive subsets generally had larger estimated clonotype richness than memory subsets. Compared with non-shared clonotypes, clonotypes shared by all four sorted-subset donors had higher generation probabilities. Because the study included only a small number of donors, the genetic and exposure-history diversity represented was limited. When several donors were compared, the shared fraction of clonotypes was about 5.5% for naive CD4, 3.5% to 4% for naive CD8, roughly 2.5% for memory CD4, and approximately 0.4% for memory CD8. Based on pairwise subsampling, the degree of clonotype sharing among donors was expected to be affected by sequencing depth. Sampling was limited to blood, and TCR repertoires in tissue likely differ from TCR repertoires in blood. Even with the large sequencing depth, rarefaction of the sorted-subset datasets indicated that sequencing was incomplete.

The junction shows trimming of 4 bases on V and 2 bases on J, plus 15 bases between the germline ends. Based on the germline V gene, the CDR1 and CDR2 sequences are SGHNT and YENEEA. Including cysteine and phenylalanine, the CDR3 has 16 amino acids. The kept DNA is CDR3 alone, 48 bases in frame from the first base. Using the deep immunoSEQ assay, TCR CDR3 regions were amplified from genomic DNA by multiplex PCR. Extracted genomic DNA from each cell subset was spread evenly across all wells of several immunoSEQ 96-well plates, with each plate serving as a replicate. For sorted subsets, 200 ng of genomic DNA, equivalent to some 30,000 T cell genomes, went into each replicate PCR. The purified libraries were quantified using a Qubit 3.0 fluorometer, sized with a Bioanalyzer 2100, and then quantified again using the KAPA Library Quantification kit. A separate single-read 150-cycle Illumina NextSeq 550 flow cell was used to sequence each immunoSEQ 96-well plate. From the authors' description of their analysis: Because the immunoSEQ output included only junctional sequences and no quality scores, the filtering could not be the same as the filtering used for full-length reads. Sequences were annotated with PyIR, a Python wrapper for IgBLAST v1.9, using IMGT germline references to assign V/J genes and CDR3. Reads with weak V/J assignments (E-value above 1e-6), missing CDR3, stop codons, out-of-frame junctions, or ambiguous translated residues were removed. V3J clonotypes were defined by identical inferred V gene, J gene, and CDR3 amino acid sequence. To compute the percentage overlap between repertoires, the number of shared unique clonotypes was divided by the size of the smaller repertoire. Three approaches were used to assess repertoire richness: RTK rarefaction, the Chao1 estimator, and Recon v2.1 estimates of unobserved clonotypes. Generation probabilities were computed with OLGA for all TCRbeta clonotypes obtained by the gDNA method from several donors. Imported from immuneACCESS, the table was reduced by TCRdb to in-frame sequences with V and J called. These copies leave out some clones; in studies compared against another copy, an unresolved V gene accounts for under half, and the cause of the remainder is not known. The V and J calls and the clone size are those of that table, but D and trimming were determined from the DNA. Here the sample has around 600,000 clones; 85% to 95% occur a single time. The leading ten clones occupy 0.11% of the sample.

CD8 naive samples were obtained by positive selection for CCR7 among CD45RO-negative cells, yielding a CD45RA+CCR7+ population from which TemRA cells were excluded. The donors were healthy, HIV-negative adults with no recently reported acute infections or vaccinations. All donors were Caucasian adults living in Nashville, Tennessee, USA. Blood was obtained by leukapheresis, after which PBMCs were separated by Ficoll-Histopaque density gradient centrifugation and cryopreserved in liquid nitrogen vapor phase. Analytical flow cytometry was used to check the purity and quantity of every magnetically sorted T cell population. From each sorted fraction, genomic DNA was isolated and quantified by UV absorbance on a Nanodrop 2000c. On this clone: What this receptor recognizes is not known. No quality values exist for individual bases; no much larger clone is one base distant.

Input material: naive CD8+ T cells sorted from blood. Reading the label with the study, this specimen's cell subset or site is: CD45RA+CCR7+. The sequence came from a woman aged 25 to 39 in good health. The sequence is built from TRBV11-3 and TRBJ2-1; the D region is possibly TRBD1 or TRBD2, each matching across 6 bases. CDR3 protein: CASSSGSRGPYNEQFF. In nucleotide form, the sequence is TGTGCCAGCAGCTCCGGTTCCCGGGGGCCCTACAATGAGCAGTTCTTC.